The 12 T cell receptor beta chains given below trace back to one sample, sequenced in a study of blood T cell repertoires in COVID-19. TCRdb's table, derived via immunoSEQ multiplex PCR, lists solely in-frame clones and lacks some. The table shows nearly 95,000 clones, with roughly 84% occurring only once. Sequenced sample: peripheral blood. The source of these receptors is a woman over 75 with acute or convalescent COVID-19.

The CDR3 sequence is CASSQGGSWSEAFF. The CDR3, as DNA: TGTGCCAGCAGCCAAGGAGGGAGTTGGTCTGAAGCTTTCTTT. The rearrangement joins TRBV3-1 (or the pseudogene TRBV3-2) to TRBJ1-1, with D hard to call. The CDR3 covers 14 residues. The V end was cut by 1 base, the J end by 6 bases, with 12 bases between. Looked up from germline, CDR1 is LGHDT and CDR2 is YNNKEL (reference sequence).

This clone has a handful of counts. The J gene is TRBJ1-4, the V gene TRBV2; a weak D match, TRBD1 (5 bases). The CDR3 has 16 amino acids. V lost 8 bases and J 3 bases, leaving 19 bases between the germline ends. The V gene's germline CDR1 is SNHLY and CDR2 FYNNEI. The CDR3 nucleotides are TGTGCCAGCGAGGGACTGACAGTATTAGCTAATGAAAAACTGTTTTTT. This translates into CASEGLTVLANEKLFF.

This chain links TRBV4-2 with TRBJ2-3; D is ambiguous. This CDR3 is 13 amino acids long. Germline V gene lookup returns CDR1 LGHNA and CDR2 YNFKEQ. Trimming cost V 0 bases and J 4 bases, with 5 bases left between them. The CDR3: CASSQEFADTQYF. CDR3 in DNA: TGTGCCAGCAGCCAAGAGTTCGCAGATACGCAGTATTTT.

The chain links TRBV12-5 to TRBJ1-2; D might be TRBD1 (5 bases). The CDR3 consists of 15 residues. Deletions cut 2 bases from V and 10 bases from J, with 20 bases between. Germline V lookup: CDR1 LGHNT, CDR2 FRNRAP. This CDR3 is CASGLLQGSQGDYTF. CDR3 in DNA: TGTGCTAGTGGTTTGTTGCAGGGTTCCCAGGGCGACTACACCTTC.

The chain joins TRBV7-2 to TRBJ2-5; 10 bases map to TRBD2. This CDR3 contains 15 residues. V lost 2 bases, J lost 3 bases, and 3 bases stayed unmatched. The germline CDR1 and CDR2 sequences are SGHTA and FQGNSA. The CDR3 here is CASSLSSGGEETQYF. Here the CDR3 DNA reads TGTGCCAGCAGCTTATCTAGCGGGGGTGAAGAGACCCAGTACTTC.

The chain combines TRBV6-5 with TRBJ1-2, with 10 nucleotides matching TRBD1. Germline V lookup: CDR1 MNHEY, CDR2 SVGAGI. Losses at the gene ends were 5 bases for V and 4 bases for J; bases not matched to a gene: 7. The CDR3 is 15 amino acids. The CDR3 coding sequence is TGTGCCAGCAGTCAAACGACAGGGGGCGCCTATGGCTACACCTTC. Its translation: CASSQTTGGAYGYTF.

This CDR3 is CASSLVRLTGSSTDTQYF. The CDR3 bases are TGTGCCAGCAGCTTAGTCCGACTGACAGGGAGTAGCACAGATACGCAGTATTTT. This chain links TRBV7-9 with TRBJ2-3; TRBD1 matches at 7 bases. V trimming: 1 base; J trimming: 0 bases; junction bases outside the gene matches: 10. The CDR3 loop spans 18 amino acids. The germline V gene encodes CDR1 SEHNR and CDR2 FQNEAQ (reference sequence).

The J gene is TRBJ1-1, the V gene TRBV19; possible D gene TRBD1, 6 bases. There are 13 residues in the CDR3. Between the trimmed V and J ends, which lost 6 bases and 8 bases, there was a span of 16 bases. The germline V gene has CDR1 LNHDA and CDR2 SQIVND (reference sequence). CDR3 bases: TGTGCCAGTAGCCTGGGGTTTGACAGGGAAGCTTTCTTT. Translation gives CASSLGFDREAFF.

The genes are TRBV6-2 or TRBV6-3 and TRBJ1-5; a possible D gene is TRBD1 (6 bases). Trimming took 2 bases from V and 2 from J, leaving 16 bases between them. This CDR3 is 17 amino acids long. The germline V gene encodes CDR1 MNHEY and CDR2 SVGEGT. CDR3 DNA: TGTGCCAGCAGTTACCCGACAGGTGGTGTCGGCAATCAGCCCCAGCATTTT. It is translated as CASSYPTGGVGNQPQHF.

The chain combines TRBV19 with TRBJ1-5; a possible D gene is TRBD1 (5 bases). Germline V gene lookup returns CDR1 LNHDA and CDR2 SQIVND (reference sequence). This CDR3 spans 14 amino acids. Trimming pared 3 bases from V and 6 bases from J, leaving 12 bases between. The DNA of the CDR3 is TGTGCCAGTAGTATCGAGGGGAGGGTTCAGCCCCAGCATTTT. It specifies CASSIEGRVQPQHF.

The rearrangement joins TRBV5-4 to TRBJ1-4; no reliable D call. CDR3 length: 14 amino acids. The V and J ends lost 0 bases and 7 bases respectively, with 10 bases between them. CDR1 SGHNT and CDR2 YYREEE come from the germline V gene (reference sequence). CDR3 amino acids: CASSLGGLSEKLFF. In nucleotides, the CDR3 is TGTGCCAGCAGCTTGGGAGGGCTAAGTGAAAAACTGTTTTTT.

This chain links TRBV19 with TRBJ1-2; unclear D gene. The germline CDR1 and CDR2 sequences are LNHDA and SQIVND (reference sequence). The CDR3 is made up of 14 amino acids. V dropped 7 bases and J dropped 0 bases, with 12 bases sitting between them. This CDR3 reads CASNSLSSNYGYTF. The CDR3 nucleotides read TGTGCCAGTAACAGCCTGAGTTCTAACTATGGCTACACCTTC.